This TCR beta chain was identified during a study of control samples from healthy donors and cancer patients. The ends lost 1 base at V and 1 base at J; junction bases unmatched: 5. Germline V gene data show CDR1 as SEHNR and CDR2 as FQNEAQ (reference sequence). The CDR3 runs 17 residues. This clone came up once. Assay: immunoSEQ multiplex PCR; the TCRdb copy retains only in-frame clones and omits some. This sample has tens of thousands of clones, with roughly 82% found just once. This TCR derives from a man in his forties or fifties in good health. The chain recombines TRBV7-9 with TRBJ2-7; 12 bases are shared with TRBD2. Sequencing input: blood. The CDR3 DNA follows: TGTGCCAGCAGCTTAGGTCTAGCGGGAGGGCCATCCTACGAGCAGTACTTC. Translating gives CASSLGLAGGPSYEQYF.